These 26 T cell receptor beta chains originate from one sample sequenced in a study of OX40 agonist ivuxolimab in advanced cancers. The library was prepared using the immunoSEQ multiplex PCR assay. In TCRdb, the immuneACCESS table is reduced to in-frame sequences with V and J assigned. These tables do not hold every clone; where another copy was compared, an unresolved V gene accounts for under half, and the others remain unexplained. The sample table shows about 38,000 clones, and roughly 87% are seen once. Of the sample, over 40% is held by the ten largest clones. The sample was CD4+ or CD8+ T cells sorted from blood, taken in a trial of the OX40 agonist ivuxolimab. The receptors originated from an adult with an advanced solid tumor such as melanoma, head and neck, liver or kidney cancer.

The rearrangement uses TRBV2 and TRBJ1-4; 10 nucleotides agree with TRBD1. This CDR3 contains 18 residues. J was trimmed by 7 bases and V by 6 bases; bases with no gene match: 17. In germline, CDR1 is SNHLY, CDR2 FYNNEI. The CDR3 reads CASRVDRGDMADLEKLFF. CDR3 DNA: TGTGCCAGCAGGGTGGACAGGGGGGACATGGCCGACCTTGAAAAACTGTTTTTT. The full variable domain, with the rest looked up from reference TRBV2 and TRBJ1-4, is EPEVTQTPSHQVTQMGQEVILRCVPISNHLYFYWYRQILGQKVEFLVSFYNNEISEKSEIFDDQFSVERPDGSNFTLKIRSTKLEDSAMYFCASRVDRGDMADLEKLFFGSGTQLSVL.

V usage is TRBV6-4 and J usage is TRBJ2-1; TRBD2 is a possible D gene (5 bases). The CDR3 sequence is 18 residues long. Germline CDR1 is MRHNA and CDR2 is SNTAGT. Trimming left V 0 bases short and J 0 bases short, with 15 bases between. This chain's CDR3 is CASSDSGFGKSSYNEQFF. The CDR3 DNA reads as TGTGCCAGCAGTGACTCAGGCTTCGGGAAGAGCTCCTACAATGAGCAGTTCTTC.

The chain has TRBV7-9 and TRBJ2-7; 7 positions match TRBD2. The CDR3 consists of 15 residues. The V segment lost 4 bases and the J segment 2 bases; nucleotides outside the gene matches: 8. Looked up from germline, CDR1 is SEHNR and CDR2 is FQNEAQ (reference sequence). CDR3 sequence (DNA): TGTGCCAGCAGCTCGACTACTCGGGGGGCCTACGAGCAGTACTTC. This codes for CASSSTTRGAYEQYF.

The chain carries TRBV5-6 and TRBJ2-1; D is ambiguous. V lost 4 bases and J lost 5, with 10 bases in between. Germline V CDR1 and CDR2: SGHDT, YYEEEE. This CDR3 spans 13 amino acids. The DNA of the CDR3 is TGTGCCAGCAGCCCCAGCCCTGACAATGAGCAGTTCTTC. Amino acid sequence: CASSPSPDNEQFF. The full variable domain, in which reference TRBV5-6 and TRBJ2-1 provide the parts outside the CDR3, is DAGVTQSPTHLIKTRGQQVTLRCSPKSGHDTVSWYQQALGQGPQFIFQYYEEEERQRGNFPDRFSGHQFPNYSSELNVNALLLGDSALYLCASSPSPDNEQFFGPGTRLTVL.

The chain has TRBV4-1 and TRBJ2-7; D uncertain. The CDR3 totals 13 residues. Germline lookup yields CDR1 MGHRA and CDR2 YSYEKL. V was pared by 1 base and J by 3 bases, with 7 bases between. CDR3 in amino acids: CASSQGVNYEQYF. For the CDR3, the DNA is TGCGCCAGCAGCCAAGGGGTGAACTACGAGCAGTACTTC.

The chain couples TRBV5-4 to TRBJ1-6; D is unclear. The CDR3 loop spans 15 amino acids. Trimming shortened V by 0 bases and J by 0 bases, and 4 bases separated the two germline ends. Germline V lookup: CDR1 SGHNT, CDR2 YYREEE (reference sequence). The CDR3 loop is CASSLDRSYNSPLHF. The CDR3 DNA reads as TGTGCCAGCAGCTTGGACCGCTCCTATAATTCACCCCTCCACTTT.

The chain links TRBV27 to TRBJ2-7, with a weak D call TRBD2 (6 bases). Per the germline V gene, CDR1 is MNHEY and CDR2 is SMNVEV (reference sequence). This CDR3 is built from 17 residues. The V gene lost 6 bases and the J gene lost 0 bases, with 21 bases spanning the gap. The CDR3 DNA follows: TGTGCCAGCAGGCCGGAACCGGGACGGGGGAACTCCTACGAGCAGTACTTC. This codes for CASRPEPGRGNSYEQYF.

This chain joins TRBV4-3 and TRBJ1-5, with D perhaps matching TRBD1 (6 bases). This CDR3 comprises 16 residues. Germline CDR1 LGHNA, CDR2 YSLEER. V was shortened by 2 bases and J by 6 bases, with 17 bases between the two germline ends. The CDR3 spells CASSQTSTGLGQPQHF. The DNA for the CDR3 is TGCGCCAGCAGCCAAACCTCGACAGGTTTGGGTCAGCCCCAGCATTTT.

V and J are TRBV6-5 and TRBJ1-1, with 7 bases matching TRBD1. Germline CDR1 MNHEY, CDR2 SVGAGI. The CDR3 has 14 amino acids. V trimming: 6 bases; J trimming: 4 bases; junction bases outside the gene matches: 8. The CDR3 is CASRPTTGSTEAFF. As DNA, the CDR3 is TGTGCCAGCAGACCTACGACAGGGTCCACTGAAGCTTTCTTT.

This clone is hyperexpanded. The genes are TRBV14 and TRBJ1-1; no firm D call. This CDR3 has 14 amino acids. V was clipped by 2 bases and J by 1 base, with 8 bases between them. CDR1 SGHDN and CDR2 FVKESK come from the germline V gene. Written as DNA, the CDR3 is TGTGCCAGCAGCCAATGGTCAGGGAACACTGAAGCTTTCTTT. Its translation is CASSQWSGNTEAFF. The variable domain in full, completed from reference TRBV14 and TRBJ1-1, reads EAGVTQFPSHSVIEKGQTVTLRCDPISGHDNLYWYRRVMGKEIKFLLHFVKESKQDESGMPNNRFLAERTGGTYSTLKVQPAELEDSGVYFCASSQWSGNTEAFFGQGTRLTVV.

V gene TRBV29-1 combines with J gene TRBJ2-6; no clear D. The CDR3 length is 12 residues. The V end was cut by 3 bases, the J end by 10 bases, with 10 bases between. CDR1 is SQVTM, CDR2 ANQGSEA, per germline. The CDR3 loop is CSVERQVNVLTF. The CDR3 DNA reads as TGCAGCGTTGAGAGACAAGTTAACGTCCTGACTTTC.

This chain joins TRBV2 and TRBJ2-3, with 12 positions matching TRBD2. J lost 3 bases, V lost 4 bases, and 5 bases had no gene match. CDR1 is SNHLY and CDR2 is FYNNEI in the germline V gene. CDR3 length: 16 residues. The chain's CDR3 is CASSVTTSGGTDTQYF. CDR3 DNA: TGTGCCAGCAGTGTGACGACTAGCGGGGGTACAGATACGCAGTATTTT. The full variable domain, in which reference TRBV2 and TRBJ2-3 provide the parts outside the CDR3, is EPEVTQTPSHQVTQMGQEVILRCVPISNHLYFYWYRQILGQKVEFLVSFYNNEISEKSEIFDDQFSVERPDGSNFTLKIRSTKLEDSAMYFCASSVTTSGGTDTQYFGPGTRLTVL.

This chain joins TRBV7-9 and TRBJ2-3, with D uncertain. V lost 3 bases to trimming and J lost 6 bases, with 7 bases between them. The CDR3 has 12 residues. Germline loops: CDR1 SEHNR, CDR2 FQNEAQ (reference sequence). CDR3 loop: CASSLPWDTQYF. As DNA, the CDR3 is TGTGCCAGCAGCTTGCCCTGGGATACGCAGTATTTT.

DNA for the CDR3: TGTGCCAGCAGTACCCTGAGGGTATCCTATTATGGCTACACCTTC. Amino acids: CASSTLRVSYYGYTF. The chain carries TRBV28 and TRBJ1-2; D not certain. CDR1 and CDR2 (germline): MDHEN, SYDVKM. The CDR3 covers 15 residues. V was shortened by 5 bases and J by 5 bases, with 18 bases between the two germline ends.

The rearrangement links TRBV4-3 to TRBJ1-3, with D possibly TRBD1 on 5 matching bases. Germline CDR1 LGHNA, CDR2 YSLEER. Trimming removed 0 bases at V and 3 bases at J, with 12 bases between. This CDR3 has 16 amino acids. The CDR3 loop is CASSQDSGRGGNTIYF. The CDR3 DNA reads TGCGCCAGCAGCCAAGATTCCGGGAGGGGTGGAAACACCATATATTTT.

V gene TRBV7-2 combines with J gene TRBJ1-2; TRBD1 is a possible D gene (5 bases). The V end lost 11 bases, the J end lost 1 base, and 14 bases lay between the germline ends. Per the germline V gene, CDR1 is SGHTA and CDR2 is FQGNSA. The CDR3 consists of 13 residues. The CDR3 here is CASSGTLNYGYTF. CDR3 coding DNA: TGTGCCTCGAGCGGGACCCTTAACTATGGCTACACCTTC.

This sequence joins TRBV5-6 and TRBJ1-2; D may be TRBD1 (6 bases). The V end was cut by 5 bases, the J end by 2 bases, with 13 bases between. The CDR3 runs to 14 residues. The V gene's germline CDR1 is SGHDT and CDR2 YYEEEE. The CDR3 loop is CASRTSGANYGYTF. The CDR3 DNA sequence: TGTGCCAGCAGAACGTCAGGGGCCAACTATGGCTACACCTTC.

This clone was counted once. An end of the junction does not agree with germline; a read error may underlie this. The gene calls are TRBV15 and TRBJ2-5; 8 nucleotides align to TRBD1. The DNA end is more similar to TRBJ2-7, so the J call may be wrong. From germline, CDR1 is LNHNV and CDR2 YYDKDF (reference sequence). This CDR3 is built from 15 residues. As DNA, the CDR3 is TGTGCCACCAGCGGAGACAGGGGAAACTCCTACGAGCAGTACTTC. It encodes CATSGDRGNSYEQYF.

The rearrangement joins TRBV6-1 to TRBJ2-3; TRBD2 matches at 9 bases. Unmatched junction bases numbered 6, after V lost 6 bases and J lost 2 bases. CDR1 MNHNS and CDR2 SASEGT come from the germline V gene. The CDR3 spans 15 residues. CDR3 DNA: TGTGCCAGCAGCCTGGTAGCGGGGGACACAGATACGCAGTATTTT. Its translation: CASSLVAGDTDTQYF.

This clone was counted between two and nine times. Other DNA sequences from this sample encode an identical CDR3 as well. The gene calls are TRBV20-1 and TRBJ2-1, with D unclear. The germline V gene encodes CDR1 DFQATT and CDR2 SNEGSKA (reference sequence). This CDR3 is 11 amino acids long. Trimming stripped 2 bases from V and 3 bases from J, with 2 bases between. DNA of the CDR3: TGCAGTGCTAGACACTACAATGAGCAGTTCTTC. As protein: CSARHYNEQFF.

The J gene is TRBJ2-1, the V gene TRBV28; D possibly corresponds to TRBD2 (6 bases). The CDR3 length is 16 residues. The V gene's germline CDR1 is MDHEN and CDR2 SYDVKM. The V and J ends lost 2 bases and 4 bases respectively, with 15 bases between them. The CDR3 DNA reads TGTGCCAGCAGTTTAACCATAGCGGAGATTTACAATGAGCAGTTCTTC. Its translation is CASSLTIAEIYNEQFF.

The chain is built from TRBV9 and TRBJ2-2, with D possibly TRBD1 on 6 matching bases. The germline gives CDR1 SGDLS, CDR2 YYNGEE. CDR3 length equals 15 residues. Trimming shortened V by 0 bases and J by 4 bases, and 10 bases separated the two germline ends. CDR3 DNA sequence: TGTGCCAGCAGCGTAGAGGGGGTAGCCACCGGGGAGCTGTTTTTT. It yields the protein CASSVEGVATGELFF.

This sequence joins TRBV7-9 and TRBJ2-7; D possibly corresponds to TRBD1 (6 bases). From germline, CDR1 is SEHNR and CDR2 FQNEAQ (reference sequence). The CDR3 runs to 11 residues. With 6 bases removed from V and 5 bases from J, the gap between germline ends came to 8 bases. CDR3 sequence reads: CASRQGHEQYF. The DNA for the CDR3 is TGTGCCAGCAGACAGGGCCACGAGCAGTACTTC.

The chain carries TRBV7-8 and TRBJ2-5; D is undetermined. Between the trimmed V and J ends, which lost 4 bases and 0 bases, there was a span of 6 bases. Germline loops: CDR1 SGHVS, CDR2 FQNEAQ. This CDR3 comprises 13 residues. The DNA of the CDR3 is TGTGCCAGCAGCTACGAGTACCAAGAGACCCAGTACTTC. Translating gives CASSYEYQETQYF. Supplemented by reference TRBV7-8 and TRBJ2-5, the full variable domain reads GAGVSQSPRYKVAKRGQDVALRCDPISGHVSLFWYQQALGQGPEFLTYFQNEAQLDKSGLPSDRFFAERPEGSVSTLKIQRTQQEDSAVYLCASSYEYQETQYFGPGTRLLVL.

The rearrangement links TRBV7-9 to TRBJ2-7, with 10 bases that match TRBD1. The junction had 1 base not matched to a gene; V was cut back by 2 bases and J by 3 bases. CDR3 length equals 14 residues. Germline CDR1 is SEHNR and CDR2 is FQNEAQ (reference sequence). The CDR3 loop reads CASSLRDRGYEQYF. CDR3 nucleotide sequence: TGTGCCAGCAGCTTAAGGGACAGGGGCTACGAGCAGTACTTC.

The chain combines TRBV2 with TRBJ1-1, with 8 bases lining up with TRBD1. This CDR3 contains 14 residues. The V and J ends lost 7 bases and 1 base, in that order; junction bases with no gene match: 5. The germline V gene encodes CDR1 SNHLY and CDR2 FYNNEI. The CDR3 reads CASMGTGGNTEAFF. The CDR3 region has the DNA TGTGCCAGCATGGGCACAGGGGGGAACACTGAAGCTTTCTTT.